This T cell receptor beta chain was profiled in a study of blood T cell repertoires in COVID-19. Across the study: The origin of the acute and convalescent COVID-19 samples was the United States, Italy and Spain.

Generated by immunoSEQ multiplex PCR, the TCRdb table keeps only in-frame clones and is missing some. Of over 250,000 clones listed, around nine tenths are singletons. The length of the CDR3 is 13 residues. Trimming shortened V by 6 bases and J by 3 bases, and 11 bases separated the two germline ends. This clone occurred once. The source is a man in his forties or fifties who had recovered from COVID-19. Material for sequencing was peripheral blood. The rearrangement uses TRBV23-1 and TRBJ1-2; unclear D gene. TRBV23-1 is an ORF; its function is uncertain. The CDR3 DNA reads as TGCGCCAGCAGCCCGGGGTACGACTATGGCTACACCTTC. Protein sequence: CASSPGYDYGYTF.